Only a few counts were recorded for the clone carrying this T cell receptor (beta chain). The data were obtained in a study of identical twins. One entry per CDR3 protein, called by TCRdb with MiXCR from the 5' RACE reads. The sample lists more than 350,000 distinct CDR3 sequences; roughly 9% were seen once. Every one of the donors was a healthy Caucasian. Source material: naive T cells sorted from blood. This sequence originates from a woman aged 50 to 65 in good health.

The CDR3 region has the DNA TGTGCCAGCTCCAGGACCGGGACAGGGAATACCGGGGAGCTGTTTTTT. Its translation is CASSRTGTGNTGELFF. This sequence joins TRBV5-5 and TRBJ2-2; 9 positions match TRBD1. The V gene end was trimmed by 7 bases and the J gene end by 5 bases; junction bases not matched to a gene: 12. The CDR3 has 16 residues. Germline-derived CDR1 and CDR2 are SGHKS and YYEKEE (reference sequence).